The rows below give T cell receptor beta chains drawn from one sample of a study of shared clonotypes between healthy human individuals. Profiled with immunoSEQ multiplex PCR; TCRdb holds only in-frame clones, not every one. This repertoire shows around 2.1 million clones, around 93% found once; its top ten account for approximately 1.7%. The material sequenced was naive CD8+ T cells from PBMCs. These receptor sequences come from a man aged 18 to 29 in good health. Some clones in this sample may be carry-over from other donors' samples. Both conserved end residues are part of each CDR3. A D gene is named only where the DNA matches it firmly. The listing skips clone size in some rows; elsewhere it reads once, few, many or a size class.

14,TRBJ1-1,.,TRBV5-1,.,TGCGCCAGCAGCTGGGGGGGCATAGGCACTGAAGCTTTCTTT,CASSWGGIGTEAFF
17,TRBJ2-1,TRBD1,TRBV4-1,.,TGCGCCAGCAGCCAAGATACCGAGACAGGGTCCTACAATGAGCAGTTCTTC,CASSQDTETGSYNEQFF
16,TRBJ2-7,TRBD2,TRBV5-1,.,TGCGCCAGCAAGAGCGAACCGGGACTAGCGGACAGGGAGCAGTACTTC,CASKSEPGLADREQYF
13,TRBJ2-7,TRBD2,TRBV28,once,TGTGCCAGCCGAGGACTAGCGAACTACGAGCAGTACTTC,CASRGLANYEQYF
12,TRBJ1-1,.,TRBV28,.,TGTGCCAGCAGCCAGGTGAACACTGAAGCTTTCTTT,CASSQVNTEAFF
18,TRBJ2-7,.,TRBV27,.,TGTGCCAGCAGTTTATCGCCTTTGGGGCCCGGACGGAGCCGCGAGCAGTACTTC,CASSLSPLGPGRSREQYF
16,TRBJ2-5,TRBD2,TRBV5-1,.,TGCGCCAGCAGCCTGGGTCCGGGACTAGGCTTTGGGACCCAGTACTTC,CASSLGPGLGFGTQYF
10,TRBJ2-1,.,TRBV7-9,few,TGTGCCAGCAGCCAGAATGAGCAGTTCTTC,CASSQNEQFF
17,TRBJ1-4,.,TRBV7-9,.,TGTGCCAGCAGCTACGAATACACCGGGGCAACTAATGAAAAACTGTTTTTT,CASSYEYTGATNEKLFF
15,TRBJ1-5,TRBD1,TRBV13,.,TGTGCCAGCAGCATGGGACAGGGGGGACATCAGCCCCAGCATTTT,CASSMGQGGHQPQHF
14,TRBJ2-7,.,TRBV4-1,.,TGCGCCAGCAGCCAAGCAACCCGCTCCTACGAGCAGTACTTC,CASSQATRSYEQYF
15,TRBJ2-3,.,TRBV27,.,TGTGCCAGCAGCGAAGGACATACTAGCACAGATACGCAGTATTTT,CASSEGHTSTDTQYF
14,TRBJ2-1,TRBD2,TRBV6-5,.,TGTGCCAGCAATTCGGGACTAGTCTTCAATGAGCAGTTCTTC,CASNSGLVFNEQFF
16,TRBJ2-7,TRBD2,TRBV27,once,TGTGCCAGCAGTTTATTGTGGGCTAGCGGGAGATACGAGCAGTACTTC,CASSLLWASGRYEQYF
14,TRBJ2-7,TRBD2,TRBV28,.,TGTGCCAGCAGCGGACTAGCCTCGTCCTACGAGCAGTACTTC,CASSGLASSYEQYF
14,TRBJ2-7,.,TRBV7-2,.,TGTGCCAGCACCAATACAGGGTCCCCCCACGAGCAGTACTTC,CASTNTGSPHEQYF
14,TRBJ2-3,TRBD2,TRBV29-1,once,TGCAGCCTGGGGAACGGGAGGAGCACAGATACGCAGTATTTT,CSLGNGRSTDTQYF
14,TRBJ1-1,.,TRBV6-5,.,TGTGCCAGCAGTTACGACAATATAGGAACTGAAGCTTTCTTT,CASSYDNIGTEAFF
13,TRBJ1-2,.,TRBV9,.,TGTGCCAGCAGCGTGGGGGGATCCTATGGCTACACCTTC,CASSVGGSYGYTF
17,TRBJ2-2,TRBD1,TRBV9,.,TGTGCCAGCAGCGTAGGGCCGGACAGGGGGGAACCCGGGGAGCTGTTTTTT,CASSVGPDRGEPGELFF
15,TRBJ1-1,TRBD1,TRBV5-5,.,TGTGCCAGCAGCATAAAACAGGGGGGATTACCGTCCGCTTTCTTT,CASSIKQGGLPSAFF
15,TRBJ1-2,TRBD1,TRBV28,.,TGTGCCAGCAGTTTCATGGGACAGGGCCCCTATGGCTACACCTTC,CASSFMGQGPYGYTF
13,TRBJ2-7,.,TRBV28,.,TGTGCCAGCAGTTTAAAGAGACTATACGAGCAGTACTTC,CASSLKRLYEQYF
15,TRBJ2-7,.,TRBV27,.,TGTGCCAGCAGTTATCCCGGCGGGTCCCTTCGCGAGCAGTACTTC,CASSYPGGSLREQYF
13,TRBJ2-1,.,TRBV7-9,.,TGTGCCAGCACCCCCGCCCCCCCGAATGAGCAGTTCTTC,CASTPAPPNEQFF
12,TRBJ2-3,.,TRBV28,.,TGTGCCAGCAGCCGATACACAGATACGCAGTATTTT,CASSRYTDTQYF
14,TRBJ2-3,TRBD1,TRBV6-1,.,TGTGCCAGCGGAGACAGGGGTTACACAGATACGCAGTATTTT,CASGDRGYTDTQYF
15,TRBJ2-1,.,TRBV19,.,TGTGCCAGTAGTATAAAGCGGAGCTCCTACAATGAGCAGTTCTTC,CASSIKRSSYNEQFF
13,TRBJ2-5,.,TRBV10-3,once,TGTGCCATCAGTGATAAGGTACAAGAGACCCAGTACTTC,CAISDKVQETQYF
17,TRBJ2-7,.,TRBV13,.,TGTGCCAGCAGCGCCCGCGGCGGGACTGATACCTCCTACGAGCAGTACTTC,CASSARGGTDTSYEQYF
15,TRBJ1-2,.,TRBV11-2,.,TGTGCCAGCAGCTTAGACGGGGGGCGGACCTATGGCTACACCTTC,CASSLDGGRTYGYTF
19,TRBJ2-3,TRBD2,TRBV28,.,TGTGCCAGCAGTTCCCACGAGATTGTAGCGGGAGGGGGCACAGATACGCAGTATTTT,CASSSHEIVAGGGTDTQYF
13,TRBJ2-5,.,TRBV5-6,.,TGTGCCAGCAGCCCACCCGGTGGGGAGACCCAGTACTTC,CASSPPGGETQYF
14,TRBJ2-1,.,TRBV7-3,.,TGTGCCAGCAGCTTACTTGGGGACTACAATGAGCAGTTCTTC,CASSLLGDYNEQFF
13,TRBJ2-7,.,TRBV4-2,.,TGTGCCAGCAGCCACCGGGACAACCAGGGGCAGTACTTC,CASSHRDNQGQYF
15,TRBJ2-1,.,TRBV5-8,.,TGTGCCAGCAGCTTGTCCAGGGGCTCCTACAATGAGCAGTTCTTC,CASSLSRGSYNEQFF
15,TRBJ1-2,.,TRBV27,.,TGTGCCAGCAGTTTAAGGGGGGGTTGGGACTATGGCTACACCTTC,CASSLRGGWDYGYTF